This T cell receptor beta chain stems from a study of blood T cell repertoires in COVID-19. The assay was immunoSEQ multiplex PCR, and TCRdb's table has in-frame clones only and misses some. The sample shows about 210,000 clones, over 75% of them seen only once. V lost 3 bases and J 6 bases, leaving 14 bases between the germline ends. There are 14 residues in the CDR3. Germline CDR1 reads LGHNA; CDR2 reads YSLEER. Sequenced: peripheral blood. This TCR derives from a woman aged 70 to 79 with COVID-19, enrolled during active disease. V gene TRBV4-3 combines with J gene TRBJ1-1; D is undetermined. In nucleotides, the CDR3 is TGCGCCAGCAGCCAGCTGGCGGCCGGGGCTGAAGCTTTCTTT. This gives the protein CASSQLAAGAEAFF.